Below are 7 T cell receptor beta chains sequenced from a single sample in a study of glioma-infiltrating T cells after dendritic cell vaccination. Method: immunoSEQ multiplex PCR; TCRdb's copy keeps in-frame clones and lacks some. The table has 65,000 to 80,000 clones, 81% seen once; the top ten hold under 8%. The specimen was blood, collected before dendritic cell vaccination. The receptors shown here come from a human donor with glioblastoma.

As DNA, the CDR3 is TGTGCCAGCAGTTGGGGGGAGGGGCAGCCCCAGCATTTT. Protein product: CASSWGEGQPQHF. V gene TRBV6-5 combines with J gene TRBJ1-5, with D possibly being TRBD1 (5 bases). Per the germline V gene, CDR1 is MNHEY and CDR2 is SVGAGI. Trimming pared 4 bases from V and 7 bases from J, leaving 11 bases between. This CDR3 has 13 amino acids.

V usage is TRBV7-9 and J usage is TRBJ2-7, with D possibly TRBD2 on 5 matching bases. Germline values: CDR1 SEHNR, CDR2 FQNEAQ (reference sequence). V lost 7 bases and J lost 1, with 17 bases in between. The CDR3 has 15 residues. CDR3 in amino acids: CASTLHAGESYEQYF. DNA of the CDR3: TGTGCCAGCACATTGCATGCCGGGGAATCCTACGAGCAGTACTTC.

The chain employs TRBV12-5 and TRBJ2-5; 7 bases fit TRBD1. The CDR3 contains 17 residues. The V gene end was trimmed by 1 base and the J gene end by 0 bases; junction bases not matched to a gene: 8. Looked up from germline, CDR1 is LGHNT and CDR2 is FRNRAP. CDR3 sequence (DNA): TGTGCTAGTGGTTTGGGGGGGACAACAGGGGACCAAGAGACCCAGTACTTC. This sequence encodes CASGLGGTTGDQETQYF.

This clone has just a few counts. V gene TRBV2 combines with J gene TRBJ1-2, with unresolved D. From germline, CDR1 is SNHLY and CDR2 FYNNEI. V dropped 4 bases and J dropped 10 bases, with 13 bases sitting between them. The CDR3 covers 12 residues. CDR3 DNA: TGTGCCAGCAGTGTCAGGCAAACGATCTACACCTTC. It specifies CASSVRQTIYTF. Full variable domain (missing parts from reference TRBV2 and TRBJ1-2): EPEVTQTPSHQVTQMGQEVILRCVPISNHLYFYWYRQILGQKVEFLVSFYNNEISEKSEIFDDQFSVERPDGSNFTLKIRSTKLEDSAMYFCASSVRQTIYTFGSGTRLTVV.

CDR3 nucleotide sequence: TGTGCCAGTAGTATACAGGCGAACACTGAAGCTTTCTTT. Its translation is CASSIQANTEAFF. The chain carries TRBV19 and TRBJ1-1; D is ambiguous. The CDR3 has 13 residues. The germline V and J ends were trimmed by 2 bases and 1 base, with 5 bases remaining between them. CDR1 and CDR2 from the germline V gene are LNHDA and SQIVND (reference sequence).

The table lists this clone with a few counts. This chain's CDR3 is CASSLDRDEAFF. CDR3 DNA sequence: TGTGCCAGCAGCTTAGACAGGGATGAAGCTTTCTTT. This sequence joins TRBV7-2 and TRBJ1-1, with D possibly TRBD1 on 6 matching bases. CDR3 size: 12 residues. Trimming took off 1 base at V and 7 bases at J, with 7 bases between the two ends. Germline V gene lookup returns CDR1 SGHTA and CDR2 FQGNSA.

The V call is TRBV9, the J call TRBJ1-5; the D is unclear. Germline CDR1 reads SGDLS; CDR2 reads YYNGEE. Deletions cut 0 bases from V and 4 bases from J, with 8 bases between. The CDR3 covers 14 residues. This chain's CDR3 is CASSVDEGNQPQHF. For the CDR3, the DNA is TGTGCCAGCAGCGTAGATGAGGGAAATCAGCCCCAGCATTTT.